This T cell receptor beta chain was retrieved from a study of Ad26.COV2.S vaccination and SARS-CoV-2 variants (dated by TCRdb to the early 2020s). With respect to the entire study: Donors in the vaccine arm were drawn from COV1001, a phase I-IIa trial of Ad26.COV2.S in healthy adults that was multicentre, randomized, double-blind and placebo-controlled. Ad26.COV2.S was given intramuscularly at 5x10^10 or 1x10^11 viral particles, as a single shot or as two shots 56 days apart. Trial participants were randomized into five groups of five: low-dose or high-dose Ad26.COV2.S given once or twice, or placebo on both occasions. TCRbeta repertoire sequencing served as the tool for gauging how specific and how broad the SARS-CoV-2-reactive T cell receptors were following Ad26.COV2.S vaccination. Investigators remained blinded to trial group allocation during experiments and outcome assessment. The TCR-sequenced set comprised approximately 32 samples: approximately 19 Ad26.COV2.S vaccine recipients, 5 placebo recipients and 8 SARS-CoV-2 convalescent individuals. The full study reports these points: After vaccination, spike-specific CD8+ and CD4+ T cell responses were reported to show substantial breadth. The study was not powered to compare responses between vaccine doses or regimens. Higher spike-specific TCR breadth was observed in Ad26.COV2.S recipients than in placebo recipients (P = 0.0014). The authors noted that total T cell responses may have been underestimated by the TCR breadth and depth analyses. Non-spike TCR breadth was comparable between vaccine and placebo recipients, consistent with the vaccine containing only spike.

Explained via the paper, the treatment or condition label denotes: roughly 18 received Ad26.COV2.S at low or high dose, single or two shots; about 5 received placebo; per-sample allocation not given. For vaccine and placebo recipients, repertoires were sequenced using samples collected on day 63 after the first injection. Between 29 July and 7 August 2020, Cohort 1b enrolled approximately 26 adults aged 18-55 years at one site in Boston, USA. Ad26.COV2.S consisted of a replication-incompetent adenovirus type 26 vector by which a prefusion-stabilized SARS-CoV-2 spike protein from the original Wuhan strain was expressed. TCRbeta CDR3 regions were sequenced with the immunoSEQ Assay. After extraction, genomic DNA underwent amplification by bias-controlled multiplex PCR, followed by high-throughput sequencing. From the authors' description of their analysis: To quantify the absolute abundance of each unique TCRbeta CDR3 region, sequences were collapsed and filtered. T cell fraction was estimated by normalization of TCRbeta template counts to usable DNA, with usable DNA being measured through amplification of reference genes present in all nucleated cells. Repertoire TCRs were annotated as SARS-CoV-2-specific when V gene, CDR3 amino acid sequence and J gene were exactly matched to a known reactive TCR set. The reference SARS-CoV-2 TCR set was derived from MIRA and filtered for enrichment in COVID-19-positive ImmuneCODE repertoires, a step that removed public or cross-reactive TCRs. Based on the MIRA antigens, annotated TCRs were further analysed at the level of specific ORF or position within ORF. Depth was the summed frequency of annotated unique rearrangements, while breadth was defined as annotated unique rearrangements over total unique productive rearrangements. Two-sided Wilcoxon rank-sum tests were applied when comparing TCR breadth between groups. The source is immuneACCESS, and TCRdb retained only in-frame sequences with V and J called. Part of the clones is not carried over; for the studies checked, unresolved V genes explain less than half of this, and the remainder is unexplained. V and J calls plus clone size are reproduced from that table; the DNA served to infer D and trimming. The sample table records hundreds of thousands of clones; 89% of these occur just once. The ten top clones hold approximately 1.5% of the sample.

Spanning cysteine to phenylalanine, the CDR3 consists of 16 amino acids. Only the CDR3 part of the read is kept: 48 bases, read in frame from the first base. A distance of 15 bases separates the germline ends of V and J, which lose 3 bases and 2 bases respectively. CDR1 and CDR2 (KGHDR, SFDVKD) derive from the germline V gene. For this clone: Its antigen is unknown. No per-base quality is available; no much larger clone lies one base away.

This receptor was taken from a person between 18 and 59 years old who received the Ad26.COV2.S COVID-19 vaccine or a placebo. The V and J segments used are TRBV24-1 and TRBJ2-5; a tentative D call is TRBD1 (6 bases match). The material was peripheral blood, obtained in a trial of Ad26.COV2.S vaccine versus placebo. The sequence in DNA is TGTGCCACCAGTGATCAACCTAAACAGGGACAAGAGACCCAGTACTTC. Protein translation: CATSDQPKQGQETQYF.